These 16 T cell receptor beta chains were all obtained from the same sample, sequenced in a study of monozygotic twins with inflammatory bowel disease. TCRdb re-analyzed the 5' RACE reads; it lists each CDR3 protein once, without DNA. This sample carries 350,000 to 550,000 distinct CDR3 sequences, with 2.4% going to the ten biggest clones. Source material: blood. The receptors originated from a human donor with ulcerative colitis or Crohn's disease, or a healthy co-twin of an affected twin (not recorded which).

This CDR3 reads CASSPTAPIFANEQFF. The chain couples TRBV18 to TRBJ2-1; as DNA is missing, the TRBD1 call by TCRdb cannot be tested. This CDR3 spans 16 amino acids. Germline-derived CDR1 and CDR2 are KGHSH and LQKENI.

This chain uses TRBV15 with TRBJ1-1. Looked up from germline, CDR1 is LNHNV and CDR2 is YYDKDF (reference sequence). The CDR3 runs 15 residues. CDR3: CATSTGDWPNTEAFF.

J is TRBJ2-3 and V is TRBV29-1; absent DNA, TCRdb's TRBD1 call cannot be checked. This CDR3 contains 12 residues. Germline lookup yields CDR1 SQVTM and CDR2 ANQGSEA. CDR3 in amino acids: CSGEGFADTQYF.

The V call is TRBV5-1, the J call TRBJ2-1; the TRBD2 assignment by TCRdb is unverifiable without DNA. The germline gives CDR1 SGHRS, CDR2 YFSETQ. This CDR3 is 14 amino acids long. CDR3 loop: CASSDRAPRNEQFF.

CDR3 sequence: CASDPGGWGSFRVEEQFF. This chain links TRBV11-1 with TRBJ2-1; checking the TCRdb D call of TRBD2 is not possible without DNA. The CDR3 spans 18 residues. Per the germline V gene, CDR1 is SGHAT and CDR2 is FQDESV (reference sequence).

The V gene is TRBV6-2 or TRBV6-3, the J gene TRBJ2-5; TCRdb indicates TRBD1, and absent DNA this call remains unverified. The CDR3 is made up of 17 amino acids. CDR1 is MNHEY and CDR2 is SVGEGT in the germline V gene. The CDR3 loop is CASIYLERDRDKGTQYF.

The CDR3: CAWSLGTSGLQETQYF. The chain uses TRBV30 and TRBJ2-5; TCRdb designates TRBD2, a call that cannot be tested without DNA. This CDR3 region has 16 residues. The germline CDR1 and CDR2 sequences are GTSNPN and SVGIG (reference sequence).

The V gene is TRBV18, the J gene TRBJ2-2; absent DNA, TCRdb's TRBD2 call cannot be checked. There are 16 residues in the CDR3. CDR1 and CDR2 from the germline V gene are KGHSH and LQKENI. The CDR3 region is CASSPRAGPGAGELFF.

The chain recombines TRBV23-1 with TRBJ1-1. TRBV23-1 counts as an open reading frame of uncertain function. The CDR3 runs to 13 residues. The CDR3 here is CASSQSSEFEAFF.

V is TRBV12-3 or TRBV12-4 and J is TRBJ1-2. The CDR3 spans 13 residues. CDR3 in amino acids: CASSLAPGGGYTF.

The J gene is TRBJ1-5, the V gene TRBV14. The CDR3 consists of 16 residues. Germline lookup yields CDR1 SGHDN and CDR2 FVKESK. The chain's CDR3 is CASSQRGPDSNQPQHF.

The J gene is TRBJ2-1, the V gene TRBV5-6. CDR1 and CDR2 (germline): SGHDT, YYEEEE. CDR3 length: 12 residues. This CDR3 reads CASSSAANEQFF.

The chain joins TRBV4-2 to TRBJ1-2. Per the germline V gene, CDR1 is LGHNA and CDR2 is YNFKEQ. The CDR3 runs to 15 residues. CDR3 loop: CASSQAEAGSYGYTF.

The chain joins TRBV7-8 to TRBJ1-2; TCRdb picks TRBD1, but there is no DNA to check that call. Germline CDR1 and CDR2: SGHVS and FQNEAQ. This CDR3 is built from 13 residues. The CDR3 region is CASSFQWGDGYTF.

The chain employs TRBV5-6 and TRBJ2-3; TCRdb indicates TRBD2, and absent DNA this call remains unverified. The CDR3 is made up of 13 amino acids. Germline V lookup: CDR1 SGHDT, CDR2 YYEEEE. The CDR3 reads CASSGDLLYTQYF.

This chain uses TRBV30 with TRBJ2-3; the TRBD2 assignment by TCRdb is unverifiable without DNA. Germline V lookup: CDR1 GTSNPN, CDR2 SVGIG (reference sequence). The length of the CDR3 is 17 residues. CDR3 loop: CAWSVGLAGGGTDTQYF.